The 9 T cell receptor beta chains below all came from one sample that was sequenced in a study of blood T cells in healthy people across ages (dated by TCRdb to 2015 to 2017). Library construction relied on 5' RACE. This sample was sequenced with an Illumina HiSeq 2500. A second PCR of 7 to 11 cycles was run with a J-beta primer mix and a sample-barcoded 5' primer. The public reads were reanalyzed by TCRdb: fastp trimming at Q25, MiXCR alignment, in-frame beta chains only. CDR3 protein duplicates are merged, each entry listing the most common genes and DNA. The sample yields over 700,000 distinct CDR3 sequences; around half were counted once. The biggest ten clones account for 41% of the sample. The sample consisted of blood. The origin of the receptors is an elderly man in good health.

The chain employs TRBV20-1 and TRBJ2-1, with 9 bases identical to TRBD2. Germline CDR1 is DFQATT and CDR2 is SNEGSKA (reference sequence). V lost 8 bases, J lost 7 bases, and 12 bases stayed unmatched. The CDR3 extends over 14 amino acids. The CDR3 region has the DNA TGCAGTAAACGAAGGCTAGCGGGAACTAATGAGCAGTTCTTC. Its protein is CSKRRLAGTNEQFF.

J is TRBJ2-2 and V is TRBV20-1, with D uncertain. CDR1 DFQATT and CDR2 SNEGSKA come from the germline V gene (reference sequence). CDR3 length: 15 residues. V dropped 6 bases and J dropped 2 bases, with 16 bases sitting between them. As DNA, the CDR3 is TGCAGTGCCCCAGTCCCCCTCTTCAACACCGGGGAGCTGTTTTTT. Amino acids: CSAPVPLFNTGELFF.

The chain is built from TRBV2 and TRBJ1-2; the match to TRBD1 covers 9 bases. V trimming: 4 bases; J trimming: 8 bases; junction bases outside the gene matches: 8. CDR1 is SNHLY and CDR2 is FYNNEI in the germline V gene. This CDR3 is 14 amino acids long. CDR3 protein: CASSGDREFRGYTF. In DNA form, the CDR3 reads TGTGCCAGCAGTGGGGACAGGGAGTTCAGAGGCTACACCTTC.

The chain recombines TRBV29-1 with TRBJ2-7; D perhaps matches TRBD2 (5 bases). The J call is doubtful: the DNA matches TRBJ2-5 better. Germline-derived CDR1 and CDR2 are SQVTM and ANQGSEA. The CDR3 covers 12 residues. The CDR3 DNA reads TGCAGCCTCCGGATAGGGAGAGAGACCCAGTACTTC. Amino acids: CSLRIGRETQYF.

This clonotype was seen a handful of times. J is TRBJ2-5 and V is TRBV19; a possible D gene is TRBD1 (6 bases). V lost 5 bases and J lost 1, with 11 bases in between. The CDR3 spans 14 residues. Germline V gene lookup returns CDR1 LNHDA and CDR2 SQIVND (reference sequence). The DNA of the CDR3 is TGTGCCAGTAGTTTCCGGACAGTCCAAGAGACCCAGTACTTC. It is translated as CASSFRTVQETQYF.

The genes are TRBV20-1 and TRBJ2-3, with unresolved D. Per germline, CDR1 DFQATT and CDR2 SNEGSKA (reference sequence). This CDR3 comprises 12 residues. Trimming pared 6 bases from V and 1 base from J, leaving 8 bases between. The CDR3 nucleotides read TGCAGTGCCGACACCCGCACAGATACGCAGTATTTT. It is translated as CSADTRTDTQYF.

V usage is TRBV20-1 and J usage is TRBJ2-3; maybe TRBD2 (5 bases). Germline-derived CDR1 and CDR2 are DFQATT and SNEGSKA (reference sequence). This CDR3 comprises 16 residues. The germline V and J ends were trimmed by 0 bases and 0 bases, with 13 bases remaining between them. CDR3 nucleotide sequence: TGCAGTGCTAGAGATCGGAGACTAACTAGCACAGATACGCAGTATTTT. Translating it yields CSARDRRLTSTDTQYF.

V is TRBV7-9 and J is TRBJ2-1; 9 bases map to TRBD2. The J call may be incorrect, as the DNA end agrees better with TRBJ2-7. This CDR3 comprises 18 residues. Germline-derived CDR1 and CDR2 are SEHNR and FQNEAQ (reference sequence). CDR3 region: CASSLVQGLASGNNEQYF. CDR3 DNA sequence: TGTGCCAGCAGCTTAGTTCAGGGGTTGGCTAGCGGGAACAATGAGCAGTACTTC.

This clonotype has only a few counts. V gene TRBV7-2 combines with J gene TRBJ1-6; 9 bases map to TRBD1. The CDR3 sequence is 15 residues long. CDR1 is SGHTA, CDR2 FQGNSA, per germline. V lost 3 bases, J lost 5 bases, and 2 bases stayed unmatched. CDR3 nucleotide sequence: TGTGCCAGCAGCTTTGGGGACAGGGATAATTCACCCCTCCACTTT. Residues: CASSFGDRDNSPLHF.